This T cell receptor beta chain originates from a study of blood T cell repertoires in COVID-19. Study at large: The United States, Italy and Spain were the sources of the acute and convalescent COVID-19 samples.

Libraries were prepared by immunoSEQ multiplex PCR; TCRdb keeps only in-frame clonotypes and omits some of them. The sample comprises roughly 300,000 clones, less than 90% of which are singletons, and about an eighth rests with the top ten. Recruited during active infection, patients (from Seattle) were subsequently followed longitudinally. Germline CDR1 and CDR2: LNHDA and SQIVND (reference sequence). CDR3 size: 15 residues. V dropped 3 bases and J dropped 6 bases, with 17 bases sitting between them. The source material was peripheral blood. The TCR sequence derives from a woman younger than 45 with COVID-19, enrolled during active disease. The V gene is TRBV19, the J gene TRBJ1-2; no definite D call. The CDR3 nucleotides read TGTGCCAGTAGTATCTCGGCCCAGGCTCCAAATGGCTACACCTTC. Its protein is CASSISAQAPNGYTF.